This T cell receptor beta chain was retrieved from a study of OX40 agonist ivuxolimab in advanced cancers. Study-level information: Patients were treated with ivuxolimab, an agonistic anti-OX40 (CD134) antibody. Those treated in dose escalation had hepatocellular carcinoma, melanoma, renal cell cancer or head and neck cancer.

This clone was picked up one time. The CDR3 is made up of 16 amino acids. Trimming at V came to 1 base and at J to 8 bases, leaving 8 bases not matched to a gene. In germline, CDR1 is MGHRA, CDR2 YSYEKL. This table comes from immunoSEQ multiplex PCR, and its TCRdb copy is limited to in-frame clones, with some not included. This table holds 37,000 or so clones, approximately 82% found once. The V call is TRBV4-1, the J call TRBJ1-6, with 7 bases aligning to TRBD1. Sample: CD4+ or CD8+ T cells sorted from blood, taken in a trial of the OX40 agonist ivuxolimab. The sequence came from an adult with an advanced solid tumor such as melanoma, head and neck, liver or kidney cancer. As DNA, the CDR3 is TGCGCCAGCAGCCAAGGAGGAGGACAGGCTTATTCACCCCTCCACTTT. The encoded protein is CASSQGGGQAYSPLHF.